One sample yielded the 7 T cell receptor beta chains listed below, sequenced in a study of identifying expanded T cells in peripheral blood. Profiling relied on immunoSEQ multiplex PCR, and the TCRdb table lists in-frame clones only, not all of them. The sample lists over 100,000 clones, around 89% occurring once. The sample was blood. Every receptor here comes from a person between 18 and 69 years old in good health.

V and J are TRBV7-9 and TRBJ2-3, with a tentative D call TRBD2 (5 bases). Germline CDR1 is SEHNR and CDR2 is FQNEAQ (reference sequence). The CDR3 totals 16 residues. Deletions cut 5 bases from V and 0 bases from J, with 15 bases between. The CDR3 bases are TGTGCCAGCAGCCCAGCGGTAGGACCAAGCACAGATACGCAGTATTTT. Protein product: CASSPAVGPSTDTQYF.

CDR3 residues: CASRRDQNNEQFF. CDR3 nucleotide sequence: TGTGCCAGCAGGAGGGACCAGAACAATGAGCAGTTCTTC. The chain employs TRBV2 and TRBJ2-1; D is possibly TRBD1 or TRBD2 (5 bases each). Germline V lookup: CDR1 SNHLY, CDR2 FYNNEI. This CDR3 is built from 13 residues. V lost 6 bases to trimming and J lost 5 bases, with 11 bases between them.

The chain links TRBV5-1 to TRBJ2-2; 8 bases line up with TRBD2. J was trimmed by 3 bases and V by 5 bases; bases with no gene match: 6. The CDR3 length is 15 residues. Germline V gene sequence: CDR1 SGHRS, CDR2 YFSETQ. CDR3 amino acids: CASRRTSIDTGELFF. The CDR3 DNA sequence: TGCGCCAGCAGACGGACTAGCATTGACACCGGGGAGCTGTTTTTT.

The CDR3 region is CATSRDLAVSYEQYF. CDR3 DNA: TGTGCCACCAGCAGAGATTTGGCCGTATCCTACGAGCAGTACTTC. This sequence joins TRBV15 and TRBJ2-7; D unresolved. Germline V gene sequence: CDR1 LNHNV, CDR2 YYDKDF (reference sequence). The CDR3 sequence is 15 residues long. The V end was cut by 0 bases, the J end by 1 base, with 10 bases between.

The V call is TRBV19, the J call TRBJ2-1; tentatively, D is TRBD1 (6 bases). V lost 2 bases, J lost 5 bases, and 13 bases lay in between. The CDR3 has 15 residues. Germline CDR1 and CDR2: LNHDA and SQIVND (reference sequence). CDR3 DNA: TGTGCCAGTAGTATACAGGCAGGGGCGGACAATGAGCAGTTCTTC. Its protein is CASSIQAGADNEQFF. Full variable domain (remainder filled in from reference TRBV19 and TRBJ2-1): DGGITQSPKYLFRKEGQNVTLSCEQNLNHDAMYWYRQDPGQGLRLIYYSQIVNDFQKGDIAEGYSVSREKKESFPLTVTSAQKNPTAFYLCASSIQAGADNEQFFGPGTRLTVL.

The chain combines TRBV5-4 with TRBJ2-7, with 7 bases aligning to TRBD1. Losses at the gene ends were 3 bases for V and 2 bases for J; bases not matched to a gene: 8. The CDR3 consists of 15 residues. CDR1 and CDR2 (germline): SGHNT, YYREEE (reference sequence). In DNA form, the CDR3 reads TGTGCCAGCAGCTCGGGCAGGGGGTTCACCTACGAGCAGTACTTC. Amino acid sequence: CASSSGRGFTYEQYF.

The chain recombines TRBV6-5 with TRBJ2-7; 10 bases fit TRBD2. Germline CDR1 MNHEY, CDR2 SVGAGI. The CDR3 has 15 amino acids. After removal of 4 bases from V and 0 bases from J, the junction contained 3 bases not matched to a gene. As DNA, the CDR3 is TGTGCCAGCAGTTCGGGACTAGCGTCCTCCTACGAGCAGTACTTC. Translating it yields CASSSGLASSYEQYF.